These 8 T cell receptor beta chains originate from one sample sequenced in a study of blood T cell repertoires in COVID-19. Libraries were prepared by immunoSEQ multiplex PCR; TCRdb keeps only in-frame clonotypes and omits some of them. The sample yields fewer than 200,000 clones, around 88% seen once. Sequencing input: peripheral blood. Every receptor here comes from a woman in her 70s who had recovered from COVID-19.

The V call is TRBV21-1, the J call TRBJ1-5. TRBV21-1 is shown as a pseudogene. This CDR3 is 15 amino acids long. The CDR3: CANNTGEDSNQPQHF. The CDR3 nucleotides read TGTGCCAACAATACGGGGGAAGATAGCAATCAGCCCCAGCATTTT.

This clone showed up just once. The J gene is TRBJ2-2, the V gene TRBV3-1 (or the pseudogene TRBV3-2); D perhaps matches TRBD1 (6 bases). This CDR3 is 16 amino acids long. With 3 bases removed from V and 4 bases from J, the gap between germline ends came to 15 bases. Germline CDR1 is LGHDT and CDR2 is YNNKEL (reference sequence). As DNA, the CDR3 is TGTGCCAGCAGCCAGGGGGCCGTTGCCGGCACCGGGGAGCTGTTTTTT. Amino acids: CASSQGAVAGTGELFF.

This clone was seen a single time. The genes are TRBV5-4 and TRBJ2-2, with D possibly TRBD2 on 6 matching bases. From germline, CDR1 is SGHNT and CDR2 YYREEE (reference sequence). The CDR3 runs 15 residues. Between the trimmed V and J ends, which lost 0 bases and 6 bases, there was a span of 12 bases. The CDR3 bases are TGTGCCAGCAGCTTGGCGGGGCCGGGGGCCGGGGAGCTGTTTTTT. It translates to CASSLAGPGAGELFF.

V is TRBV12-3 or TRBV12-4 and J is TRBJ2-5; D might be TRBD1 (6 bases). This CDR3 comprises 13 residues. V shed 3 bases and J shed 5 bases, with 10 bases lying between them. As DNA, the CDR3 is TGTGCCAGCAGTTTTCGTCAGGGGGAGACCCAGTACTTC. Translation gives CASSFRQGETQYF.

The V gene is TRBV3-1 (or the pseudogene TRBV3-2), the J gene TRBJ2-2; D possibly corresponds to TRBD2 (5 bases). The germline gives CDR1 LGHDT, CDR2 YNNKEL (reference sequence). This CDR3 has 16 amino acids. V gave up 4 bases and J gave up 6 bases, with 18 bases separating them. CDR3 coding DNA: TGTGCCAGCAGCCCAGCGGTGACGGAAAACTCCGGGGAGCTGTTTTTT. The encoded protein is CASSPAVTENSGELFF.

This chain connects TRBV15 to TRBJ2-1, with a possible D match to TRBD2 (5 bases). Germline CDR1 and CDR2: LNHNV and YYDKDF (reference sequence). This CDR3 is built from 16 residues. Trimming stripped 0 bases from V and 5 bases from J, with 14 bases between. The CDR3 spells CATSREGSTLDNEQFF. The CDR3 region has the DNA TGTGCCACCAGCAGAGAGGGGAGCACGCTCGACAATGAGCAGTTCTTC.

The chain is built from TRBV18 and TRBJ1-2; D is uncertain. CDR1 KGHSH and CDR2 LQKENI come from the germline V gene. The V end lost 3 bases, the J end lost 2 bases, and 13 bases lay between the germline ends. There are 15 residues in the CDR3. The CDR3 is CASSPQGGGNYGYTF. The CDR3 DNA sequence: TGTGCCAGCTCACCGCAAGGAGGTGGGAACTATGGCTACACCTTC.

Here the CDR3 DNA reads TGCGCCAGCAGCTTGGGGGTAGCGGGGGTCTACAATGAGCAGTTCTTC. Its protein is CASSLGVAGVYNEQFF. The chain employs TRBV5-1 and TRBJ2-1, with TRBD2 matching over 9 bases. Trimming cost V 0 bases and J 3 bases; bases outside gene matches: 4. Per germline, CDR1 SGHRS and CDR2 YFSETQ. CDR3 length: 16 residues.